Shown below are 17 T cell receptor beta chains from a single sample sequenced in a study of blood T cell repertoires in COVID-19. Produced via immunoSEQ multiplex PCR; TCRdb's table is partial and in-frame only. The sample has some 70,000 clones; 90% are singletons. Sequencing was carried out using peripheral blood. These receptors originate from a man aged 50 to 60 with acute or convalescent COVID-19.

The chain employs TRBV9 and TRBJ2-3; 7 nucleotides match TRBD2. The CDR3 contains 14 residues. Germline CDR1 SGDLS, CDR2 YYNGEE. Germline trimming cut 1 base from V and 4 bases from J; bases unmatched to any gene: 3. CDR3 loop: CASSVPAGPDTQYF. CDR3 in DNA: TGTGCCAGCAGCGTACCAGCGGGGCCAGATACGCAGTATTTT.

This clone appeared a single time. V and J are TRBV19 and TRBJ2-1; the match to TRBD2 covers 7 bases. This CDR3 region has 15 residues. Trimming took 10 bases from V and 3 from J; bases not matched to a gene: 12. Germline V gene data show CDR1 as LNHDA and CDR2 as SQIVND (reference sequence). CDR3 coding DNA: TGTGCCACTCAACGCCTCGGGGAGGGCTACAATGAGCAGTTCTTC. This gives the protein CATQRLGEGYNEQFF. The entire variable domain, with the rest obtained from reference TRBV19 and TRBJ2-1, is as follows: DGGITQSPKYLFRKEGQNVTLSCEQNLNHDAMYWYRQDPGQGLRLIYYSQIVNDFQKGDIAEGYSVSREKKESFPLTVTSAQKNPTAFYLCATQRLGEGYNEQFFGPGTRLTVL.

The gene calls are TRBV19 and TRBJ1-1, with D unclear. The CDR3 covers 13 residues. The germline V and J ends were trimmed by 0 bases and 1 base, with 3 bases remaining between them. Germline V CDR1 and CDR2: LNHDA, SQIVND (reference sequence). The CDR3 DNA follows: TGTGCCAGTAGTATAGACAAGAACACTGAAGCTTTCTTT. It translates to CASSIDKNTEAFF.

This chain joins TRBV5-1 and TRBJ2-2; D perhaps matches TRBD2 (6 bases). Germline loops: CDR1 SGHRS, CDR2 YFSETQ. CDR3 length: 17 amino acids. Trimming stripped 5 bases from V and 0 bases from J, with 17 bases between. The chain's CDR3 is CASRAGPRGPNTGELFF. The CDR3 DNA reads as TGCGCCAGCAGGGCGGGGCCGCGCGGGCCGAACACCGGGGAGCTGTTTTTT.

J is TRBJ2-7 and V is TRBV19, with 10 positions matching TRBD1. Germline values: CDR1 LNHDA, CDR2 SQIVND (reference sequence). V lost 3 bases and J lost 1; bases outside the gene matches: 3. The CDR3 consists of 15 residues. CDR3 amino acids: CASSISGQGSYEQYF. CDR3 bases: TGTGCCAGTAGTATCTCGGGACAGGGGTCCTACGAGCAGTACTTC.

The V gene is TRBV2, the J gene TRBJ1-5; D is perhaps TRBD1 (5 bases). Germline V gene sequence: CDR1 SNHLY, CDR2 FYNNEI. This CDR3 has 15 residues. V was shortened by 7 bases and J by 0 bases, with 13 bases between the two germline ends. In nucleotides, the CDR3 is TGTGCCAGCACCGGGGACGGGAGTAGCAATCAGCCCCAGCATTTT. It yields the protein CASTGDGSSNQPQHF.

This chain links TRBV6-2 or TRBV6-3 with TRBJ2-3; D is uncertain. The CDR3 totals 14 residues. V lost 0 bases, J lost 5 bases, and 9 bases lay in between. Per the germline V gene, CDR1 is MNHEY and CDR2 is SVGEGT. The CDR3, as DNA: TGTGCCAGCAGTTACTCGGTTCTGCGAGATACGCAGTATTTT. It encodes CASSYSVLRDTQYF.

In its sample, this clone was seen once. The chain combines TRBV3-1 (or the pseudogene TRBV3-2) with TRBJ1-1; 7 positions match TRBD1. CDR1 is LGHDT and CDR2 is YNNKEL in the germline V gene (reference sequence). V was clipped by 1 base and J by 1 base; unmatched bases: 3. The CDR3 length is 15 residues. The DNA of the CDR3 is TGTGCCAGCAGCCAAGCGACAGGGAGGAACACTGAAGCTTTCTTT. This sequence encodes CASSQATGRNTEAFF.

This clone was seen a few times. The chain carries TRBV28 and TRBJ1-5; D is possibly TRBD1 (5 bases). The length of the CDR3 is 14 residues. In germline, CDR1 is MDHEN, CDR2 SYDVKM. V lost 4 bases and J 7 bases, leaving 14 bases between the germline ends. Here the CDR3 reads CASSSTGWNQPQHF. The DNA for the CDR3 is TGTGCCAGCAGTTCCACAGGATGGAACCAGCCCCAGCATTTT.

V usage is TRBV5-1 and J usage is TRBJ1-3, with 10 bases matching TRBD1. The V gene end was trimmed by 3 bases and the J gene end by 1 base; junction bases not matched to a gene: 4. Germline assignment: CDR1 SGHRS and CDR2 YFSETQ. This CDR3 region has 16 residues. The CDR3 coding sequence is TGCGCCAGCAGCTCCAGACAGGGGGCGTCTGGAAACACCATATATTTT. It yields the protein CASSSRQGASGNTIYF.

This chain links TRBV7-8 with TRBJ2-1; 9 bases agree with TRBD2. V lost 4 bases, J lost 4 bases, and 5 bases stayed unmatched. The CDR3 is 15 residues long. Germline CDR1 is SGHVS and CDR2 is FQNEAQ. In DNA form, the CDR3 reads TGTGCCAGCAGCTCCGTTAGCGGGGGTTACAATGAGCAGTTCTTC. Translated, it gives CASSSVSGGYNEQFF. Using reference TRBV7-8 and TRBJ2-1 for the parts outside the CDR3, the full variable domain is GAGVSQSPRYKVAKRGQDVALRCDPISGHVSLFWYQQALGQGPEFLTYFQNEAQLDKSGLPSDRFFAERPEGSVSTLKIQRTQQEDSAVYLCASSSVSGGYNEQFFGPGTRLTVL.

The gene calls are TRBV6-2 or TRBV6-3 and TRBJ2-5; 9 nucleotides agree with TRBD1. The V segment lost 6 bases and the J segment 5 bases; nucleotides outside the gene matches: 4. CDR3 length: 13 residues. CDR1 is MNHEY, CDR2 SVGEGT, per germline. The CDR3 spells CASSTGGRETQYF. The CDR3 DNA follows: TGTGCCAGCAGCACAGGGGGCCGGGAGACCCAGTACTTC.

The V gene is TRBV19, the J gene TRBJ1-5, with 7 positions matching TRBD1. V was clipped by 10 bases and J by 4 bases; unmatched bases: 7. The V gene's germline CDR1 is LNHDA and CDR2 SQIVND (reference sequence). This CDR3 has 13 residues. As DNA, the CDR3 is TGTGCCACCGACAGGGCGGGGAATCAGCCCCAGCATTTT. Its protein product is CATDRAGNQPQHF. Full variable domain (rest looked up from reference TRBV19 and TRBJ1-5): DGGITQSPKYLFRKEGQNVTLSCEQNLNHDAMYWYRQDPGQGLRLIYYSQIVNDFQKGDIAEGYSVSREKKESFPLTVTSAQKNPTAFYLCATDRAGNQPQHFGDGTRLSIL.

The chain combines TRBV12-2 with TRBJ1-2; TRBD1 was called by the table and not checked on the DNA. TRBV12-2 is noted as a pseudogene. The CDR3 extends over 17 amino acids. The CDR3 DNA follows: TGTGCAAGTCGCCGAAACCCCCGGGACAGGGGTATCTATGGCTACACCTTC. Translating it yields CASRRNPRDRGIYGYTF.

The chain couples TRBV19 to TRBJ2-1; TRBD2 matches at 9 bases. This CDR3 is built from 16 residues. The germline gives CDR1 LNHDA, CDR2 SQIVND (reference sequence). Losses at the gene ends were 2 bases for V and 6 bases for J; bases not matched to a gene: 8. CDR3 in DNA: TGTGCCAGTAGTATAAGCCTAGCGGGGAGAGCCAATGAGCAGTTCTTC. Translated: CASSISLAGRANEQFF.

The chain combines TRBV5-1 with TRBJ2-7, with a possible D match to TRBD1 (6 bases). In germline, CDR1 is SGHRS, CDR2 YFSETQ. V was pared by 0 bases and J by 3 bases, with 19 bases between. CDR3 length: 17 amino acids. CDR3 loop: CASSLAPNRDAFYEQYF. The DNA for the CDR3 is TGCGCCAGCAGCTTGGCGCCTAACAGGGATGCCTTCTACGAGCAGTACTTC.

This chain uses TRBV10-3 with TRBJ2-1, with 7 positions matching TRBD2. V trimming: 4 bases; J trimming: 6 bases; junction bases outside the gene matches: 9. CDR3 length equals 15 residues. The V gene's germline CDR1 is ENHRY and CDR2 SYGVKD. The CDR3, as DNA: TGTGCCATCAGTGGATACGAGCGGGATTCCAATGAGCAGTTCTTC. Amino acids: CAISGYERDSNEQFF.